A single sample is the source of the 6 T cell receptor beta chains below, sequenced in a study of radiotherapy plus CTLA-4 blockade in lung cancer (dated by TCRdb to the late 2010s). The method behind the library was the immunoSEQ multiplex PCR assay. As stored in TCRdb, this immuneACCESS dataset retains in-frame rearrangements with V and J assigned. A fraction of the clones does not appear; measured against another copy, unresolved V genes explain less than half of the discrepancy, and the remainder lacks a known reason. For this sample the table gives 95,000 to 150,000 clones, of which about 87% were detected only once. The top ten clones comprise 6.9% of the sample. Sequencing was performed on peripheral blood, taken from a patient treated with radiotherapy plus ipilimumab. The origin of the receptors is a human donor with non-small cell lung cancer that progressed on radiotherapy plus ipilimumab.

The CDR3, as DNA: TGCGCCAGCAGCTATTCTAGCGGGGCTACTTCCTACGAGCAGTACTTC. Translation: CASSYSSGATSYEQYF. J is TRBJ2-5 and V is TRBV5-1, with 9 bases identical to TRBD2. The J call could be wrong; TRBJ2-7 is a better fit for the DNA end. The CDR3 runs 16 residues. Germline V lookup: CDR1 SGHRS, CDR2 YFSETQ.

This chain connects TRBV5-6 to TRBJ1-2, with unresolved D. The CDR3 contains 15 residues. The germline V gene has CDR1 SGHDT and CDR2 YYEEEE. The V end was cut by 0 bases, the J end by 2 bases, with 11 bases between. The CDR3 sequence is CASSLGSGVNYGYTF. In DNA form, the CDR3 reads TGTGCCAGCAGCTTGGGATCCGGGGTGAACTATGGCTACACCTTC.

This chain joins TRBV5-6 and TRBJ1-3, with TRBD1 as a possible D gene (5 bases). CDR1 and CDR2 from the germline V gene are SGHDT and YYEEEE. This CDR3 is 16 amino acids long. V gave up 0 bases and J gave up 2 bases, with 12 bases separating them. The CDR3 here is CASSLDRLGAGNTIYF. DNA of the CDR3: TGTGCCAGCAGCTTGGACAGGTTGGGGGCTGGAAACACCATATATTTT.

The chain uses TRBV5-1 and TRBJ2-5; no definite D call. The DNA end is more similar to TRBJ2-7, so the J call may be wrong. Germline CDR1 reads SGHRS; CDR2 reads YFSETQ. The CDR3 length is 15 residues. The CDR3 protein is CASSLAIPSSYEQYF. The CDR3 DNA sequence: TGCGCCAGCAGCTTGGCTATCCCGAGCTCCTACGAGCAGTACTTC.

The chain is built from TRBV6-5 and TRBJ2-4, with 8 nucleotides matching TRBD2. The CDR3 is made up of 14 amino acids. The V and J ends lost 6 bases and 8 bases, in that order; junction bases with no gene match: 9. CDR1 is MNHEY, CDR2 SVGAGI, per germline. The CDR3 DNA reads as TGTGCCAGCAGACTAGCGCGGGGGGTTGACATTCAGTACTTC. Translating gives CASRLARGVDIQYF.

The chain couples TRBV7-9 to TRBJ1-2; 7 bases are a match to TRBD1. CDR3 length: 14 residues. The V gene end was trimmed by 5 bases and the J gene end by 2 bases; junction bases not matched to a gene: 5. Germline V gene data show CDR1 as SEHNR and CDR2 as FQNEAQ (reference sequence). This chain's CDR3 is CASSGATGNYGYTF. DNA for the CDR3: TGTGCCAGCAGCGGTGCGACAGGGAACTATGGCTACACCTTC.